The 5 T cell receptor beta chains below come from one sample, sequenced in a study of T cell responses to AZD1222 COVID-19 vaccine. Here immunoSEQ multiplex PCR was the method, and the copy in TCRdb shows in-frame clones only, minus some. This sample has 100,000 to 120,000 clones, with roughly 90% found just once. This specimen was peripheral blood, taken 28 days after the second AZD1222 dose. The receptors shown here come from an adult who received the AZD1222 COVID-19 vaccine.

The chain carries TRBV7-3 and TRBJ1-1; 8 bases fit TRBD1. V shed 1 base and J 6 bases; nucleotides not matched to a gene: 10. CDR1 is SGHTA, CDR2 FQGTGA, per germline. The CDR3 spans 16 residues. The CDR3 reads CASSLIGGQVGAEAFF. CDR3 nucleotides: TGTGCCAGCAGCTTAATAGGGGGACAGGTCGGGGCTGAAGCTTTCTTT. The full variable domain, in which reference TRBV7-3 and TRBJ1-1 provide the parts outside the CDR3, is GAGVSQTPSNKVTEKGKYVELRCDPISGHTALYWYRQSLGQGPEFLIYFQGTGAADDSGLPNDRFFAVRPEGSVSTLKIQRTERGDSAVYLCASSLIGGQVGAEAFFGQGTRLTVV.

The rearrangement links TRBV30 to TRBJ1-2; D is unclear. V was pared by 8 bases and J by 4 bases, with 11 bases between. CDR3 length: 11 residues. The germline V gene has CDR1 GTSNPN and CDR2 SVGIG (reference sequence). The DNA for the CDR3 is TGTGCCGGTTCGGACTTCTATGGCTACACCTTC. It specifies CAGSDFYGYTF.

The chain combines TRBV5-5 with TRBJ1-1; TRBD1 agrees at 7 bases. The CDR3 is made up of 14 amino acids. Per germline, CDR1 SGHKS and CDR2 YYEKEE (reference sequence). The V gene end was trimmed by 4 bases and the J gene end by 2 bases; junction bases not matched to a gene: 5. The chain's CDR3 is CASSVGTANTEAFF. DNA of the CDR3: TGTGCCAGCAGCGTCGGGACAGCTAACACTGAAGCTTTCTTT.

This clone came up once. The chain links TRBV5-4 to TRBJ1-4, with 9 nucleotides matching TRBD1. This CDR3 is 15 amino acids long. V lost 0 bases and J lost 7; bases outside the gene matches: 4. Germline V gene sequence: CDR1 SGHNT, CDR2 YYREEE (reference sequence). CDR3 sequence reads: CASSLVQGAGEKLFF. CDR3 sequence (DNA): TGTGCCAGCAGCTTGGTACAGGGGGCAGGTGAAAAACTGTTTTTT.

The CDR3 DNA follows: TGTGCCGCGTCAACGGGATTTGGGTCACCCCTCCACTTT. It codes for CAASTGFGSPLHF. This chain links TRBV19 with TRBJ1-6; D uncertain. V was cut by 11 bases and J by 10 bases, with 18 bases left in between. Germline lookup yields CDR1 LNHDA and CDR2 SQIVND (reference sequence). This CDR3 spans 13 amino acids.